This TCR beta chain was identified during a study of PD-1 blockade in classical Hodgkin lymphoma. Germline CDR1 is LNHDA and CDR2 is SQIVND (reference sequence). V dropped 4 bases and J dropped 0 bases, with 7 bases sitting between them. This CDR3 region has 14 residues. The protocol was immunoSEQ multiplex PCR, while the TCRdb copy is restricted to in-frame clones and leaves out a portion. Here the sample spans around 44,000 clones, 86% being singletons. All the patients suffered relapse after autologous stem cell transplantation, and brentuximab vedotin exposure differed. A word on this clone: The antigen is unknown.

Findings and caveats of the study: Those starting nivolumab under 1 year post-ASCT were excluded. Complete responders' diversity at baseline resembled that of newly diagnosed patients.

Sequenced material: peripheral blood mononuclear cells (PBMCs), taken before the second cycle of nivolumab. This sequence originates from a human donor with classical Hodgkin lymphoma. J is TRBJ1-3 and V is TRBV19; D is unresolved. CDR3 in DNA: TGTGCCAGTAGTACCCCAGGCTCTGGAAACACCATATATTTT. It yields the protein CASSTPGSGNTIYF.